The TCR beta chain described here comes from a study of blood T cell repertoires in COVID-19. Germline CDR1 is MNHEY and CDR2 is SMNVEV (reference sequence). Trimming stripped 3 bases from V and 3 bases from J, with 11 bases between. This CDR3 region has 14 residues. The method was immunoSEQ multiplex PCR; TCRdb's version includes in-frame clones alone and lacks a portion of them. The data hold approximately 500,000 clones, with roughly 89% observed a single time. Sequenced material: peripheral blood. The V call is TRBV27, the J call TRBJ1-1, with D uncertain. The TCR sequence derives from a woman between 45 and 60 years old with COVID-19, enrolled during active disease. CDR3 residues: CASSFTGEDTEAFF. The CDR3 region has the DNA TGTGCCAGCAGTTTTACGGGTGAGGACACTGAAGCTTTCTTT.